The rows below give T cell receptor beta chains drawn from one sample of a study of shared clonotypes between healthy human individuals. Using immunoSEQ multiplex PCR, the repertoire was profiled, and TCRdb retains in-frame clones only, with some absent. The sample holds 2 million to 2.5 million clones; more than 90% are singletons and the top ten take about 0.13%. Specimen: naive CD4+ T cells sorted from blood. These receptor sequences come from a man between 18 and 35 years old in good health. Both conserved end residues are trimmed from each CDR3. D genes are given only for firm matches. The size field is filled for only some rows; it gives once, few, many or a size class.

18	.	TRBV11-2	TRBJ2-1	TRBD2	ASSLETGAGGSLSYNEQF
14	.	TRBV30	TRBJ1-4	.	AWSLLGGSVNEKLF
12	.	TRBV27	TRBJ1-5	.	ASSPDSSYQPQH
9	few	TRBV5-1	TRBJ2-5	.	ASSSQETQY
12	.	TRBV5-1	TRBJ2-5	.	ASSLAGSQETQY
13	.	TRBV7-2	TRBJ2-7	.	ASSLEGGYRVEQY
11	.	TRBV5-1	TRBJ2-4	.	ASSLGTQNIQY
11	.	TRBV5-8	TRBJ2-3	.	ASSSDKEFTQY
13	.	TRBV19	TRBJ2-7	TRBD1	ASSRGQGAHYEQY
14	.	TRBV1	TRBJ2-2	.	TGGLAGGRRAGELF
11	.	TRBV5-1	TRBJ2-1	.	ASSLVMYNEQF
10	.	TRBV28	TRBJ2-7	.	ANKLHHYEQY
14	.	TRBV19	TRBJ1-3	TRBD1	ASTEQGALSGNTIY
14	.	TRBV6-5	TRBJ2-1	TRBD2	ASSYSRREVRNEQF
16	.	TRBV19	TRBJ1-5	TRBD1	ASSTPSHRGNSNQPQH
14	.	TRBV5-4	TRBJ2-3	.	ASSLDPQRATDTQY
14	.	TRBV4-2	TRBJ2-3	.	ASRPDLASSADTQY
13	.	TRBV29-1	TRBJ2-7	TRBD1	SVVLTGTVTYEQY
10	.	TRBV27	TRBJ1-5	.	ASMRAGGAQH
15	.	TRBV5-1	TRBJ2-5	.	ASSLLPRTEDGETQY
13	.	TRBV11-2	TRBJ2-3	.	ASSPRGGPTDTQY
16	.	TRBV15	TRBJ1-6	.	ATSRDNPIGQNNSPLH
16	once	TRBV5-1	TRBJ2-7	.	ASTRGQGLREGSYEQY
9	.	TRBV20-1	TRBJ2-3	.	SAGQIDTQY
14	.	TRBV5-6	TRBJ2-1	.	ASIPQYRGGPNEQF
12	once	TRBV25-1	TRBJ1-1	.	ASSEPGPATEAF
8	.	TRBV6-6	TRBJ2-7	.	ASGSYEQY
12	.	TRBV27	TRBJ2-5	TRBD1	ASSQRQGGETQY
10	.	TRBV2	TRBJ2-7	.	ASSGTGYEQY
11	.	TRBV18	TRBJ1-1	.	ASSPGPDTEAF
12	.	TRBV6-5	TRBJ1-1	TRBD1	ASSRQGGHTEAF
13	.	TRBV7-2	TRBJ1-6	TRBD1	ASSSRQGRNSPLH
12	.	TRBV7-2	TRBJ2-5	.	ASTPGQTQETQY
14	.	TRBV6-1	TRBJ2-3	.	ASSDRGAVSTDTQY
14	.	TRBV2	TRBJ2-4	.	ASSKDGGPAKNIQY
13	.	TRBV10-3	TRBJ2-1	.	AISERRVGDNEQF
12	.	TRBV30	TRBJ1-3	.	AWSVKGLGNTIY
15	.	TRBV5-4	TRBJ2-7	TRBD2	ASSSGLAGFPSYEQY